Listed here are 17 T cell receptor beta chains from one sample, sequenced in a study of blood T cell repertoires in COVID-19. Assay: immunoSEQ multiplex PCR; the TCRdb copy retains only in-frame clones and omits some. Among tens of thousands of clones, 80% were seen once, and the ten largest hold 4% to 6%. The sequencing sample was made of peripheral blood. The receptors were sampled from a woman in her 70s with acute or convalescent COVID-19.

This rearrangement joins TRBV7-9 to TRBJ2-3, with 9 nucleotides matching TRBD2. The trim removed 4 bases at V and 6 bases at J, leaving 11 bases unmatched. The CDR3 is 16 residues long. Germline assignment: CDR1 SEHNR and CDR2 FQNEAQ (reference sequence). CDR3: CASSSGAGGRADTQYF. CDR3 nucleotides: TGTGCCAGCAGCTCAGGAGCGGGGGGCCGTGCGGATACGCAGTATTTT.

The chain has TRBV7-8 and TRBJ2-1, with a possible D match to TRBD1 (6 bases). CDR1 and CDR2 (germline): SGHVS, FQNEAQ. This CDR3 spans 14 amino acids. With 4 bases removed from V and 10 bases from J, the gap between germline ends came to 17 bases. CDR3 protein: CASSSRQVLGEQFF. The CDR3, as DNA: TGTGCCAGCAGCTCGAGACAGGTTTTGGGGGAGCAGTTCTTC.

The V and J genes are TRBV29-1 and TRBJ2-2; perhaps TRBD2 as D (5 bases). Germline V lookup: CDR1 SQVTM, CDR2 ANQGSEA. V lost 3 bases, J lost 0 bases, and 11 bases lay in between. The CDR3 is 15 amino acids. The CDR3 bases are TGCAGCGTTGAGTTCGGGAACGCGAACACCGGGGAGCTGTTTTTT. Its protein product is CSVEFGNANTGELFF.

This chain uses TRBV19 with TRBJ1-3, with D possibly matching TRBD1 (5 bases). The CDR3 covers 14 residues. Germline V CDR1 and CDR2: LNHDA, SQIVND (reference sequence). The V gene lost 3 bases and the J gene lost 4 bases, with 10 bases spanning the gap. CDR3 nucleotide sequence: TGTGCCAGTAGTATCCGGGGGTCAGGAAACACCATATATTTT. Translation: CASSIRGSGNTIYF.

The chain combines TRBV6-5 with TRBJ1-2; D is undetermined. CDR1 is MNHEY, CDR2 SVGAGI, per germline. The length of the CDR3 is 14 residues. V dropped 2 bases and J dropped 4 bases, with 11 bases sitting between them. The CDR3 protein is CASSYTQAGYGYTF. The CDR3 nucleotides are TGTGCCAGCAGTTACACGCAAGCGGGCTATGGCTACACCTTC.

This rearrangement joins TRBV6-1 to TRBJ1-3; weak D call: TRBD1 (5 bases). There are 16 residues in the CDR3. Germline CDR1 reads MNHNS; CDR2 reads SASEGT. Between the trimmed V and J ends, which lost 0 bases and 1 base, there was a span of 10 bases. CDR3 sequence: CASSEAWAGSGNTIYF. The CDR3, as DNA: TGTGCCAGCAGTGAAGCATGGGCAGGGTCTGGAAACACCATATATTTT.

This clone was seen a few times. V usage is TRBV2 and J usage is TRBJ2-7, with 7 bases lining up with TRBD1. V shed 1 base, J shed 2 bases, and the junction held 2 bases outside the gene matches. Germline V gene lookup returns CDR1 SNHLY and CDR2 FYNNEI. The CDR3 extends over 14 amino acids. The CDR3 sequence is CASSEEGAAYEQYF. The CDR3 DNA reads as TGTGCCAGCAGTGAAGAGGGGGCTGCCTACGAGCAGTACTTC.

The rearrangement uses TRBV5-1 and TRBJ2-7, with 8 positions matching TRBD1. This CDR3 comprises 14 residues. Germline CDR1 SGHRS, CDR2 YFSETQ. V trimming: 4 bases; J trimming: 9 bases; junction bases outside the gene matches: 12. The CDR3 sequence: CASSPQGEITGQYF. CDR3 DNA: TGCGCCAGCAGCCCACAGGGGGAAATCACGGGGCAGTACTTC.

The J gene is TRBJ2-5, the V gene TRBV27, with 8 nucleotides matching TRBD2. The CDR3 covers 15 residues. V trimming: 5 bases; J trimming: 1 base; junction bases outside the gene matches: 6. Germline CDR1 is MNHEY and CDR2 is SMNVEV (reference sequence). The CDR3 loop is CASSKLAGFQETQYF. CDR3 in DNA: TGTGCCAGCAGTAAATTAGCGGGGTTCCAAGAGACCCAGTACTTC.

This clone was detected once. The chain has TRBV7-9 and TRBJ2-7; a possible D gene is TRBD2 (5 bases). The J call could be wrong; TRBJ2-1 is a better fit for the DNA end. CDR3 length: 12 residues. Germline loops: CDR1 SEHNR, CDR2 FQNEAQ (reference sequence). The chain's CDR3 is CASSLPGNEQFF. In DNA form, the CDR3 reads TGTGCCAGCAGCTTACCGGGGAATGAGCAGTTCTTC.

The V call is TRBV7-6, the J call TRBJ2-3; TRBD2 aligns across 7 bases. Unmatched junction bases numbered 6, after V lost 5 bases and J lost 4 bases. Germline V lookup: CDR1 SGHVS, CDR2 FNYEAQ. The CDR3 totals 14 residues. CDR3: CASSQDRGADTQYF. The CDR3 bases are TGTGCCAGCAGCCAGGACCGGGGGGCAGATACGCAGTATTTT.

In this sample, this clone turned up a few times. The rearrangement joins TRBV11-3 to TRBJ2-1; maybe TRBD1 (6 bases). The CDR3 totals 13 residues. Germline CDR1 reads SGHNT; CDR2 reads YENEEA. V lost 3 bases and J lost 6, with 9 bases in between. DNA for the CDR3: TGTGCCAGCAGCTTCCCCAGGGGCAATGAGCAGTTCTTC. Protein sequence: CASSFPRGNEQFF.

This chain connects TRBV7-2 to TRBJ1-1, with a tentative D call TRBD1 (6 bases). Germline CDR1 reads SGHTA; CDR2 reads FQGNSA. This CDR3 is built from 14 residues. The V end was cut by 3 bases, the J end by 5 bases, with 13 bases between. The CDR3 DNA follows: TGTGCCAGCAGCTTCAGGGGCGCCGGGACTGAAGCTTTCTTT. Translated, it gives CASSFRGAGTEAFF.

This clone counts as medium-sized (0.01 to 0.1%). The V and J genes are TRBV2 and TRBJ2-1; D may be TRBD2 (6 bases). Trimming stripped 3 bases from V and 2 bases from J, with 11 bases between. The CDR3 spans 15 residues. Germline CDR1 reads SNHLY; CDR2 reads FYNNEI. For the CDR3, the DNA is TGTGCCAGCAGTGAGGGAGGATCGGCCTACAATGAGCAGTTCTTC. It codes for CASSEGGSAYNEQFF. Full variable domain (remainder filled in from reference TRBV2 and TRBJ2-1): EPEVTQTPSHQVTQMGQEVILRCVPISNHLYFYWYRQILGQKVEFLVSFYNNEISEKSEIFDDQFSVERPDGSNFTLKIRSTKLEDSAMYFCASSEGGSAYNEQFFGPGTRLTVL.

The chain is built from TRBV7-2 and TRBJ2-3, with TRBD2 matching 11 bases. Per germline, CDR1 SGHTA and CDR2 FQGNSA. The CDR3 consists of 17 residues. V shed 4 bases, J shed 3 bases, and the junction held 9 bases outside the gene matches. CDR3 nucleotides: TGTGCCAGCAGCTCATTCTTAGCGGGGGGGCCAACAGATACGCAGTATTTT. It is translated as CASSSFLAGGPTDTQYF.

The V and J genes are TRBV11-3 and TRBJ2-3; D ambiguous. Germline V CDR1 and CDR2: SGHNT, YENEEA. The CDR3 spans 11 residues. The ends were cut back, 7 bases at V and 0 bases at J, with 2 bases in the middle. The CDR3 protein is CASTSTDTQYF. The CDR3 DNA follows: TGTGCCAGCACTAGCACAGATACGCAGTATTTT.

CDR3 residues: CAIRTTGTQETQYF. CDR3 nucleotides: TGTGCCATCAGAACGACAGGTACCCAAGAGACCCAGTACTTC. This chain links TRBV10-3 with TRBJ2-5, with TRBD1 as a possible D gene (6 bases). Germline-derived CDR1 and CDR2 are ENHRY and SYGVKD. This CDR3 comprises 14 residues. Trimming took off 6 bases at V and 1 base at J, with 12 bases between the two ends.